The present T cell receptor (beta chain) was sequenced within a study of human T cells and chemical hapten exposure. In the study overall: During the approximately 25-week study period, patients had diphenylcyclopropenone applied to the scalp every week. Slight differences in pooled library volume were the main source of varying TCR yields across samples. Overall study findings and caveats: Expanded TCRs grouped into significantly more large CDR3 similarity clusters than controls produced. TCRs exceeding 1 in 1000 frequency stayed unchanged with DPC sensitization.

Time point specified: pre-sensitization, week 0. The sample's treatment: therapeutic diphenylcyclopropenone sensitization with weekly scalp DPC. TCRdb re-analysed the RACE reads in MiXCR, keeping a single row per CDR3 protein. The table lists around 380,000 distinct CDR3 sequences, 5.5% of them singletons. Notes on this clonotype: Its antigen is unknown.

Between the trimmed V and J ends, which lost 3 bases and 0 bases, there was a span of 12 bases. The CDR3 runs 15 residues. The germline gives CDR1 SGHRS, CDR2 YFSETQ. The sequences come from whole blood, collected in connection with sensitization to the hapten diphenylcyclopropenone (DPC). The TCR comes from a woman aged 18-29 years with alopecia areata. Some clones in this sample may be carry-over from other donors' samples. The rearrangement uses TRBV5-1 and TRBJ1-2; D not resolved. The CDR3 reads CASSSEVRANYGYTF. The CDR3 DNA is TGCGCCAGCAGCTCCGAAGTGAGAGCTAACTATGGCTACACCTTC.